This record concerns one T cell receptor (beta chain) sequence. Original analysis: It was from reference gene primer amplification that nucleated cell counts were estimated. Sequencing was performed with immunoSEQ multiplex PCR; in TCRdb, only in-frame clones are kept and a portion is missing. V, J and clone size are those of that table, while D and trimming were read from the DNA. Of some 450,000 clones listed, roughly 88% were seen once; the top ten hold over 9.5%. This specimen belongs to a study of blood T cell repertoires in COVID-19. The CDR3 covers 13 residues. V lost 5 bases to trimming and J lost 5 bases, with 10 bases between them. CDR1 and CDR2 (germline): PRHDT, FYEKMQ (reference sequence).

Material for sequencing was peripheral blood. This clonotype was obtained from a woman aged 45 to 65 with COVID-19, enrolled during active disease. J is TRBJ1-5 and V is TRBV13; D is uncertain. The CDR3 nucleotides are TGTGCCAGCAGCCCGGGAAGGGATCAGCCCCAGCATTTT. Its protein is CASSPGRDQPQHF.